This T cell receptor (beta chain) was retrieved from a study of response to subunit inactivated influenza vaccine. Study-wide results and limits: Authors suggested few new T cells are recruited by each seasonal influenza vaccination.

TCRdb called the RT-PCR reads again in MiXCR, with one record for every CDR3 protein. This sample has 650,000 to 700,000 distinct CDR3 sequences, with 15% to 18% found just once. In its sample, this clonotype was seen a few times. What it binds is unknown. CDR1 and CDR2 from the germline V gene are MNHEY and SVGEGT. V gave up 4 bases and J gave up 5 bases; unmatched junction bases: 6. This CDR3 has 15 residues. The genes are TRBV6-2 or TRBV6-3 and TRBJ2-1, with 9 bases lining up with TRBD1. The TCR sequence derives from a man aged 50 to 60 who received an inactivated influenza vaccine. The sequencing used PBMCs from blood, collected 11 to 12 days after vaccination. As DNA, the CDR3 is TGTGCCAGCAGTTGGGGACAGGGAAGTAACAATGAGCAGTTCTTC. It translates to CASSWGQGSNNEQFF.